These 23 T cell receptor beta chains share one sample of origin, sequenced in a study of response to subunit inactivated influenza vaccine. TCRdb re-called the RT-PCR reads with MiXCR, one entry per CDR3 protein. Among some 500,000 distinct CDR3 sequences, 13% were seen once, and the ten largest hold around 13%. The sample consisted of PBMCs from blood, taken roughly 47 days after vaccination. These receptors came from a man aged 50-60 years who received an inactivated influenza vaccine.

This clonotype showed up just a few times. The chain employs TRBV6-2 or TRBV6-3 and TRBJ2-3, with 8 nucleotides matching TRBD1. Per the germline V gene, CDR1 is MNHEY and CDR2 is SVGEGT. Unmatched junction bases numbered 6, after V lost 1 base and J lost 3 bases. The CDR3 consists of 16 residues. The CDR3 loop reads CASSYLPGQATDTQYF. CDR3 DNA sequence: TGTGCCAGCAGTTACTTACCGGGACAGGCTACAGATACGCAGTATTTT.

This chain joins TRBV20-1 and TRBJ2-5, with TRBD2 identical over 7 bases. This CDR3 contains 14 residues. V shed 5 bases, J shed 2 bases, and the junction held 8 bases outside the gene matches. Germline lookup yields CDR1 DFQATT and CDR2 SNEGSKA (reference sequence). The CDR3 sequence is CSAGRAGTQETQYF. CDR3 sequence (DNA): TGCAGTGCTGGACGAGCGGGAACACAAGAGACCCAGTACTTC.

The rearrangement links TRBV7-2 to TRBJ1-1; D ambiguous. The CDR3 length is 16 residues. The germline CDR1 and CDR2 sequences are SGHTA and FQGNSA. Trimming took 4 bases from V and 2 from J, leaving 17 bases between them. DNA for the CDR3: TGTGCCAGCAGCTCAGGAGTTCCCGGGCGAAACACTGAAGCTTTCTTT. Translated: CASSSGVPGRNTEAFF.

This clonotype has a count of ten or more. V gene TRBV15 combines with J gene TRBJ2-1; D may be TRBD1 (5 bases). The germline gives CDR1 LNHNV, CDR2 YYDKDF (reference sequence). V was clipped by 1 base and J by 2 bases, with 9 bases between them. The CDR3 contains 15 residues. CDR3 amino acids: CATSRGSGPYNEQFF. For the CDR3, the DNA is TGTGCCACCAGCAGAGGGTCAGGGCCCTACAATGAGCAGTTCTTC.

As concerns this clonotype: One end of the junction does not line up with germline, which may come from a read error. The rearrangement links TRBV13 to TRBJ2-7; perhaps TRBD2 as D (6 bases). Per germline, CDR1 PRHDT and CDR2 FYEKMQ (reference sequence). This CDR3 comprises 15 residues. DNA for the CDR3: TGTCCCAGCAGCTTAGAGGGAGGTCACTCCGTCGAGCAGTACTTC. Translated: CPSSLEGGHSVEQYF.

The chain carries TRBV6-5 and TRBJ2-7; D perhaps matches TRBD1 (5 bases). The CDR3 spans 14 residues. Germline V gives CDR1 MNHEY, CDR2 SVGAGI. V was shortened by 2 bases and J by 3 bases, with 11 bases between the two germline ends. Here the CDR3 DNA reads TGTGCCAGCAGTTACGGTCAGGGTGACTACGAGCAGTACTTC. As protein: CASSYGQGDYEQYF.

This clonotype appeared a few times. In nucleotides, the CDR3 is TGTGCCAGCAGCTTAACGGTATACAATGAGCAGTTCTTC. Its protein product is CASSLTVYNEQFF. The chain joins TRBV7-3 to TRBJ2-1; no clear D. There are 13 residues in the CDR3. Trimming cost V 0 bases and J 4 bases, with 4 bases left between them. Germline V lookup: CDR1 SGHTA, CDR2 FQGTGA.

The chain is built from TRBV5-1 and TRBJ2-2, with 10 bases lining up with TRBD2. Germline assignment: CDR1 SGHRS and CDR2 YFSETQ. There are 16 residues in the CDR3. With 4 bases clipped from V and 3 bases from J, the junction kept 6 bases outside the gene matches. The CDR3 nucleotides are TGCGCCAGCAGCGTCACTAGCGGGGACCACACCGGGGAGCTGTTTTTT. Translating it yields CASSVTSGDHTGELFF. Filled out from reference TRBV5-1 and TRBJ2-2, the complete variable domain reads KAGVTQTPRYLIKTRGQQVTLSCSPISGHRSVSWYQQTPGQGLQFLFEYFSETQRNKGNFPGRFSGRQFSNSRSEMNVSTLELGDSALYLCASSVTSGDHTGELFFGEGSRLTVL.

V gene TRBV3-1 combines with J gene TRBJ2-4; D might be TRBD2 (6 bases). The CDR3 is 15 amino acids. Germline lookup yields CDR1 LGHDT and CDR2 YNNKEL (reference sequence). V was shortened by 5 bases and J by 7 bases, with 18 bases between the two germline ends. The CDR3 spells CASSTLPGRGNIQYF. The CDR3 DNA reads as TGTGCCAGCAGCACCCTGCCGGGGCGGGGTAACATTCAGTACTTC.

In DNA form, the CDR3 reads TGTGCCACCAGCAGAGAGAAAGGGTATTCCTACGAGCAGTACTTC. As protein: CATSREKGYSYEQYF. J is TRBJ2-7 and V is TRBV15; D is uncertain. Germline-derived CDR1 and CDR2 are LNHNV and YYDKDF (reference sequence). The CDR3 has 15 residues. V lost 0 bases and J lost 1, with 10 bases in between. The full variable domain, completed using reference TRBV15 and TRBJ2-7, is DAMVIQNPRYQVTQFGKPVTLSCSQTLNHNVMYWYQQKSSQAPKLLFHYYDKDFNNEADTPDNFQSRRPNTSFCFLDIRSPGLGDTAMYLCATSREKGYSYEQYFGPGTRLTVT.

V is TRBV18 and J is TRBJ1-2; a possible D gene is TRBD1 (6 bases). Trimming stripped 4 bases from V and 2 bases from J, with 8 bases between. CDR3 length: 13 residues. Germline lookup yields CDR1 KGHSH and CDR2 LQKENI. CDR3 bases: TGTGCCAGCTCACGGGGGCGAAACTATGGCTACACCTTC. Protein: CASSRGRNYGYTF.

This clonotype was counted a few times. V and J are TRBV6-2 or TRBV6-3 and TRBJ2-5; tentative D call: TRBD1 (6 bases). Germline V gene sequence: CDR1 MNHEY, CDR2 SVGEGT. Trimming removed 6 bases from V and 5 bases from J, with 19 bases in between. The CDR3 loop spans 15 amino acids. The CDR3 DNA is TGTGCCAGCAGCTCGCCCCGTACAGGGTCGGAGACCCAGTACTTC. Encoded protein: CASSSPRTGSETQYF.

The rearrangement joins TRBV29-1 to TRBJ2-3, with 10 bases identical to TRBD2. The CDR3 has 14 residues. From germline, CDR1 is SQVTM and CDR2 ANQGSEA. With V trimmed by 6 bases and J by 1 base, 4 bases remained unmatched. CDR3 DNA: TGCAGCGTGGTAGGACTAGCGGGCACAGATACGCAGTATTTT. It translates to CSVVGLAGTDTQYF.

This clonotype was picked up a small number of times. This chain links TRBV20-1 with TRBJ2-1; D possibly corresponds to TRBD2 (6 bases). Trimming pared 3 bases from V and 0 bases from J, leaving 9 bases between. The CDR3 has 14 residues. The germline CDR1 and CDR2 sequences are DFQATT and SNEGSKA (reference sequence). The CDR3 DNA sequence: TGCAGTGCTAGTGGGCGGGGCTCCTACAATGAGCAGTTCTTC. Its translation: CSASGRGSYNEQFF.

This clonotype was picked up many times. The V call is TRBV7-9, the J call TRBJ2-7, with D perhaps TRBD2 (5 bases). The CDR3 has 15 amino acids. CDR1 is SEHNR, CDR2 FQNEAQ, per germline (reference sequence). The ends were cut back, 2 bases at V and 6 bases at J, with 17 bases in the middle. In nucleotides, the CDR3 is TGTGCCAGCAGCTTATCAGGCTTGGGAGCCGGCGAGCAGTACTTC. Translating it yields CASSLSGLGAGEQYF.

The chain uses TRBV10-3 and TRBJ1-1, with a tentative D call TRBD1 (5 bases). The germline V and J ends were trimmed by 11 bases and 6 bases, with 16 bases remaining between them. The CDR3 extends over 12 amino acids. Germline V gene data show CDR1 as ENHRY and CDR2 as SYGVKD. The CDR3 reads CASGTQRAEAFF. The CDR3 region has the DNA TGTGCCTCCGGGACTCAACGGGCTGAAGCTTTCTTT.

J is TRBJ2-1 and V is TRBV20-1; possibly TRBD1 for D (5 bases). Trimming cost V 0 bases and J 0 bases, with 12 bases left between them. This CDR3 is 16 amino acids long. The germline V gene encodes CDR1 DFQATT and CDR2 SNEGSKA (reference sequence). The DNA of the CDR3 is TGCAGTGCTAGAGATTTTTACAGGAGCTCCTACAATGAGCAGTTCTTC. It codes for CSARDFYRSSYNEQFF.

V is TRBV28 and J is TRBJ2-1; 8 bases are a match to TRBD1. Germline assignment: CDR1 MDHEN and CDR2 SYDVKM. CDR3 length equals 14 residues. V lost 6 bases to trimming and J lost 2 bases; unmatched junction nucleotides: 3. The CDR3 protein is CASSKQGAYNEQFF. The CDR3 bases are TGTGCCAGCAGCAAACAGGGGGCCTACAATGAGCAGTTCTTC.

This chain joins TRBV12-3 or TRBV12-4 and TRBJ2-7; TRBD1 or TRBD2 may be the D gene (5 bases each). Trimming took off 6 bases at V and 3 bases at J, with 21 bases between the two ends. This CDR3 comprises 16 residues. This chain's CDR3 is CASSPGTAAIDYEQYF. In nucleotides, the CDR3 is TGTGCCAGCAGCCCTGGGACCGCCGCTATCGACTACGAGCAGTACTTC.

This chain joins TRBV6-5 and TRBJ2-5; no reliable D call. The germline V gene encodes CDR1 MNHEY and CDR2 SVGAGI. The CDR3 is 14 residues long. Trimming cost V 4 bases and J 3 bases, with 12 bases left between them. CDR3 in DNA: TGTGCCAGCAGTTGGCGTTCAAGGGAAGAGACCCAGTACTTC. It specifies CASSWRSREETQYF.

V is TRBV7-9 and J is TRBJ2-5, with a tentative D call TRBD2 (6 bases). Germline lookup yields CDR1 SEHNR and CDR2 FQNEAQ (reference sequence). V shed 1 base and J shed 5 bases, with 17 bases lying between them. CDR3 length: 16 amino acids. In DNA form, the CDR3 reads TGTGCCAGCAGCTTAGATAGGACTTTAGGAGGGGAGACCCAGTACTTC. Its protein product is CASSLDRTLGGETQYF.

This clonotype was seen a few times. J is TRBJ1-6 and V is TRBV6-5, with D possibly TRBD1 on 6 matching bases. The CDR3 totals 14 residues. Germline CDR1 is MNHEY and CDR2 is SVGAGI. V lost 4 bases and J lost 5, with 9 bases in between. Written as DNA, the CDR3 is TGTGCCAGCAGTTGGACAGTTAATAATTCACCCCTCCACTTT. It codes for CASSWTVNNSPLHF.

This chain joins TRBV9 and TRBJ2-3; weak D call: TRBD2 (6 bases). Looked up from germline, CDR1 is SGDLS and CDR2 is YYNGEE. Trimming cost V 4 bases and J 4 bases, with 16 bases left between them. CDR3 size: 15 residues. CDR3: CASSNPLALADTQYF. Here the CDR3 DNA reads TGTGCCAGCAGCAACCCCCTAGCGTTGGCAGATACGCAGTATTTT.